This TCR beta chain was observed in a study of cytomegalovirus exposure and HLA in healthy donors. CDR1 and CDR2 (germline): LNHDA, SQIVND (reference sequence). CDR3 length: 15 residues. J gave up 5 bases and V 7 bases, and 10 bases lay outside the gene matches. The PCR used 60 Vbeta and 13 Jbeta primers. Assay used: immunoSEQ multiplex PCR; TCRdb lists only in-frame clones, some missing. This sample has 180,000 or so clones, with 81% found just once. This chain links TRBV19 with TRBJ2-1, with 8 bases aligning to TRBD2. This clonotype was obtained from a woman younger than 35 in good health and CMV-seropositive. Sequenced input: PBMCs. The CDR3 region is CASTSSGASDNEQFF. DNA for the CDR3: TGTGCCAGTACTAGTAGCGGGGCCAGCGACAATGAGCAGTTCTTC.